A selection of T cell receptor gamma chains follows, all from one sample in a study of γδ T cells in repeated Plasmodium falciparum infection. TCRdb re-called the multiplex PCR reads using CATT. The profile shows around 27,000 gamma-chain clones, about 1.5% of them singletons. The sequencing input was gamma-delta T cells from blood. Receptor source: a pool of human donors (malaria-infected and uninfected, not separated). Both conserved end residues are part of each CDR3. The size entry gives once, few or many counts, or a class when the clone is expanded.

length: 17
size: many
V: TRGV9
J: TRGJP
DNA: TGTGCCTTGTGGGAGGTCCGCCAAGAGTTGGGCAAAAAAATCAAGGTATTT
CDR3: CALWEVRQELGKKIKVF

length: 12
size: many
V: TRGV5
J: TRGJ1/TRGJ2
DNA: TGTGCCACCTGGGACAATTATTATAAGAAGCTCTTT
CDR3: CATWDNYYKKLF

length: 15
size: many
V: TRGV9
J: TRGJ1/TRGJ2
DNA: TGTGCCTTGTGGGAGTCCCGACCTTTTTATTATAAGAAACTCTTT
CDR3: CALWESRPFYYKKLF

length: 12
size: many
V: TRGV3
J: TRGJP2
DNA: TGTGCCACCTGGGGTCGGGATTGGATCAAGACGTTT
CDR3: CATWGRDWIKTF

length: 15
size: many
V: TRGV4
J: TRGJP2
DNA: TGTGCCACCTGGGATGGTCGGGCGAGTGATTGGATCAAGACGTTT
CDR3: CATWDGRASDWIKTF

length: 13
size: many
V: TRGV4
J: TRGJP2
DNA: TGTGCCACCTGGGATGTGGGGGCTTGGATCAAGACGTTT
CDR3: CATWDVGAWIKTF

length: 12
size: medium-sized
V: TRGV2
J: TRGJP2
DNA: TGTGCCACCTGGGTTAGTGATTGGATCAAGACGTTT
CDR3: CATWVSDWIKTF

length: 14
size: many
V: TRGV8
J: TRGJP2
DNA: TGTGCCACCTGGGATCCCAGTAGTGATTGGATCAAGACGTTT
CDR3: CATWDPSSDWIKTF

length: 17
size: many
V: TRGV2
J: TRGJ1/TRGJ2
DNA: TGTGCCACCTGGGACGGAAATTCCCGTGCCAATTATTATAAGAAACTCTTT
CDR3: CATWDGNSRANYYKKLF

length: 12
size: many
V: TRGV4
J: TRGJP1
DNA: TGTGCCACCTGGGGCACTGGTTGGTTCAAGATATTT
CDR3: CATWGTGWFKIF

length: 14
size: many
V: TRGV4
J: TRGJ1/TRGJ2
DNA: TGTGCCACCTGGGATGGGCCGACTGGCAGCGGGAAACTCTTT
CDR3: CATWDGPTGSGKLF

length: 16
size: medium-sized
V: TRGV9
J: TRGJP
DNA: TGTGCCTTGTGGGAGGTAGGAGAGTTGGGCAAAAAAATCAAGGTATTT
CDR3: CALWEVGELGKKIKVF

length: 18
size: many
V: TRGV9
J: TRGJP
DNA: TGTGCCTTGTGGGAGGTGGAAGGAGGGGAGTTGGGCAAAAAAATCAAGGTATTT
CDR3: CALWEVEGGELGKKIKVF

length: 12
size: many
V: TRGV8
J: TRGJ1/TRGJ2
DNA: TGTGCCACCTGGGGACACCTTTATAAGAAACTCTTT
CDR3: CATWGHLYKKLF

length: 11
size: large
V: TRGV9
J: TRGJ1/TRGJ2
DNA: TGTGCCTTGTGGGAGAATTATAAGAAACTCTTT
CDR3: CALWENYKKLF

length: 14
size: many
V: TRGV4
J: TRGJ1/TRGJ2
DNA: TGTGCCACCTGGGATGGGCTCGGAGGTTATAAGAAACTCTTT
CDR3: CATWDGLGGYKKLF

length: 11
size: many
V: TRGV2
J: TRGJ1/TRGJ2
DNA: TGTGCCACCTGGGACGGGCGAAAGAAACTCTTT
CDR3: CATWDGRKKLF

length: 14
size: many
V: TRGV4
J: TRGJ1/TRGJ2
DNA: TGTGCCACCTGGGATGGGCGGTATTATTATAAGAAACTCTTT
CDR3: CATWDGRYYYKKLF

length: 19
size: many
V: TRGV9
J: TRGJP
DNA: TGTGCCTTGTGGGAGGCCTACCCTTGGCAAGAGTTGGGCAAAAAAATCAAGGTATTT
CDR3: CALWEAYPWQELGKKIKVF

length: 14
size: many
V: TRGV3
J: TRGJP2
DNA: TGTGCCACCTGGGAAATGCGTCGTGATTGGATCAAGACGTTT
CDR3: CATWEMRRDWIKTF

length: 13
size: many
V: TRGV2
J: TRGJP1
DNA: TGTGCCACCTGGACAACCACTGGTTGGTTCAAGATATTT
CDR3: CATWTTTGWFKIF

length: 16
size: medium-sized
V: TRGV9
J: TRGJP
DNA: TGTGCCTTGTGGGAGAGCCAAGAGTTGGGCAAAAAAATCAAGGTATTT
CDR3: CALWESQELGKKIKVF

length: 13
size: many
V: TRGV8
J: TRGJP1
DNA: TGTGCCACCTGGGATAAGGCTGGTTGGTTCAAGATATTT
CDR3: CATWDKAGWFKIF

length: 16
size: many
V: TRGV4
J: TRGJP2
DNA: TGTGCCACCTGGGATCAGAATACTAGTAGTGATTGGATCAAGACGTTT
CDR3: CATWDQNTSSDWIKTF

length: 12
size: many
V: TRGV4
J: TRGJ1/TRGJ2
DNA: TGTGCCACCTGGGATGGTATAGATAAGAAACTCTTT
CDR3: CATWDGIDKKLF